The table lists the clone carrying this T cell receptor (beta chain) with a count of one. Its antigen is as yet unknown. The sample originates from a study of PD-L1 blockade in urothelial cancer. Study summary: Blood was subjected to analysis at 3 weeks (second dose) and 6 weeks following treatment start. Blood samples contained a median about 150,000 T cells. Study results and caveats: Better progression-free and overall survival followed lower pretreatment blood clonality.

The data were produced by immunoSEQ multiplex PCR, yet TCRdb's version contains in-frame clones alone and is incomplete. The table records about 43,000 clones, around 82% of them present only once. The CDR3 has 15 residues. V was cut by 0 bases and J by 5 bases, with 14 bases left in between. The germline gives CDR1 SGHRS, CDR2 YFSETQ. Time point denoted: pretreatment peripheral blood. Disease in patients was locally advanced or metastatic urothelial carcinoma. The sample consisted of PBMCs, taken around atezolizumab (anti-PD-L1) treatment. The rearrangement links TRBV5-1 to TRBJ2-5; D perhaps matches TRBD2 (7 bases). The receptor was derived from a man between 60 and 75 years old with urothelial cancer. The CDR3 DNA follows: TGCGCCAGCAGCTTGGTGGCGGGGGCGGGGGAGACCCAGTACTTC. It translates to CASSLVAGAGETQYF.